This T cell receptor beta chain is drawn from a study of blood T cell repertoires in COVID-19. Study at large: The United States, Italy and Spain were the sources of the acute and convalescent COVID-19 samples. PBMCs, B-cell-depleted T cells, or T cells provided the cDNA or gDNA that made up the material.

The CDR3 is made up of 15 amino acids. Looked up from germline, CDR1 is LGHNA and CDR2 is YSLEER. Trimming shortened V by 0 bases and J by 2 bases, and 11 bases separated the two germline ends. The authors' processing: Estimated nucleated cell counts came from reference gene primer amplification. Data came from immunoSEQ multiplex PCR; TCRdb stores just in-frame clones and leaves some out. The V and J calls and clone size are taken from that table; D and trimming were inferred from the DNA. This sample carries tens of thousands of clones, more than 90% of them seen once, and the ten largest clones take over 10%.

The sequence was obtained from a human donor with active COVID-19. The donor label of this sample is uncertain. Sequences were obtained from peripheral blood. J is TRBJ2-7 and V is TRBV4-3; possibly TRBD2 for D (6 bases). CDR3 residues: CASSQDQRVTYEQYF. The CDR3 nucleotides are TGCGCCAGCAGCCAAGACCAGCGGGTTACCTACGAGCAGTACTTC.